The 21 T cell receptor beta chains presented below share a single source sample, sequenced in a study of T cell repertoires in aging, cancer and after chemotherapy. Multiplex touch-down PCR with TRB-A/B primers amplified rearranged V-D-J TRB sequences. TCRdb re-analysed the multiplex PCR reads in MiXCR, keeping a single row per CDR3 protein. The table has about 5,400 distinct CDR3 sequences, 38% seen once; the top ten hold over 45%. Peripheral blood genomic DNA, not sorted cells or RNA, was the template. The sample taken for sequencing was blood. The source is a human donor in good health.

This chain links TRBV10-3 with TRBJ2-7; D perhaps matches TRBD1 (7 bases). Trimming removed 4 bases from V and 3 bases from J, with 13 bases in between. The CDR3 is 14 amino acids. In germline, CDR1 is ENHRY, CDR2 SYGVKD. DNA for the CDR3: TGTGCCATCAGTGGGCAGGGGGGCTTCTACGAGCAGTACTTC. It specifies CAISGQGGFYEQYF.

The CDR3 nucleotides read TGTGCCACCAGCAGGGAACAGGGGGCAGCCACAGATACGCAGTATTTT. The encoded protein is CATSREQGAATDTQYF. This chain uses TRBV15 with TRBJ2-3, with TRBD1 identical over 9 bases. Germline CDR1 reads LNHNV; CDR2 reads YYDKDF (reference sequence). The V segment lost 3 bases and the J segment 2 bases; nucleotides outside the gene matches: 6. The CDR3 runs to 16 residues.

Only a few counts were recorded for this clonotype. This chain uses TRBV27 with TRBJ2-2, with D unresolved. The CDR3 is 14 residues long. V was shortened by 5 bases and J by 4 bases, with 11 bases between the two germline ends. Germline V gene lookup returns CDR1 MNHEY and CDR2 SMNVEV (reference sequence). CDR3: CASSPRPPTGELFF. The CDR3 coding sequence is TGTGCCAGCAGTCCCAGACCCCCCACCGGGGAGCTGTTTTTT.

CDR3 nucleotide sequence: TGTGCCAGCAGTGAAGCGGGGGGGTCCTACAATGAGCAGTTCTTC. The encoded protein is CASSEAGGSYNEQFF. This chain uses TRBV6-5 with TRBJ2-1, with 10 nucleotides matching TRBD2. V lost 5 bases to trimming and J lost 1 base; unmatched junction nucleotides: 2. Germline values: CDR1 MNHEY, CDR2 SVGAGI. The CDR3 has 15 amino acids.

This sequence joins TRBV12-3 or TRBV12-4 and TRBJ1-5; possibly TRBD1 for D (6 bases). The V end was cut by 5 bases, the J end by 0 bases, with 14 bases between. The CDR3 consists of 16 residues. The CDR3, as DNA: TGTGCCAGCAGTCCCCTCGGACAGTATAGCAATCAGCCCCAGCATTTT. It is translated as CASSPLGQYSNQPQHF.

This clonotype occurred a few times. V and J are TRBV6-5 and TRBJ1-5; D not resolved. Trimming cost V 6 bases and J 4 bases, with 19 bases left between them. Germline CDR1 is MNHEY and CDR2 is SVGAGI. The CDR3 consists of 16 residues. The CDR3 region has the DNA TGTGCCAGCAGCTACGGGCCCACGGACGTTAATCAGCCCCAGCATTTT. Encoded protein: CASSYGPTDVNQPQHF.

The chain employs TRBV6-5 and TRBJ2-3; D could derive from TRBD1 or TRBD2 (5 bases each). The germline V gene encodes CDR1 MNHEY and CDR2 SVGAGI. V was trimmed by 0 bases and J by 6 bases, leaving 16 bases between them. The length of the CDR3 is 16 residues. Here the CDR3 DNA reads TGTGCCAGCAGTTACTCCGTGGGGGAAATCGCGGATACGCAGTATTTT. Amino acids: CASSYSVGEIADTQYF.

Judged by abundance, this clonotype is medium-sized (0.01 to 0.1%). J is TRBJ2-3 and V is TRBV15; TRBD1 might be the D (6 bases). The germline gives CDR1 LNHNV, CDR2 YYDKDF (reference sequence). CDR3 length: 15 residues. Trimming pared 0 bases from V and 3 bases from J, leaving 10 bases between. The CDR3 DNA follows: TGTGCCACCAGCAGAGAGGCAGGGGCAACAGATACGCAGTATTTT. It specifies CATSREAGATDTQYF. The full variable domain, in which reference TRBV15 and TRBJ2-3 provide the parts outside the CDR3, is DAMVIQNPRYQVTQFGKPVTLSCSQTLNHNVMYWYQQKSSQAPKLLFHYYDKDFNNEADTPDNFQSRRPNTSFCFLDIRSPGLGDTAMYLCATSREAGATDTQYFGPGTRLTVL.

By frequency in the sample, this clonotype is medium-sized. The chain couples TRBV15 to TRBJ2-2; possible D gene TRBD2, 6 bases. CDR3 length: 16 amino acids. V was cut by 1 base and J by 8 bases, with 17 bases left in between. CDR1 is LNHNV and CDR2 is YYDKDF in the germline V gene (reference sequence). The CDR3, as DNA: TGTGCCACCAGCAGAGTCTTTGGCAGGGAGGCGGGGGAGCTGTTTTTT. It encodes CATSRVFGREAGELFF.

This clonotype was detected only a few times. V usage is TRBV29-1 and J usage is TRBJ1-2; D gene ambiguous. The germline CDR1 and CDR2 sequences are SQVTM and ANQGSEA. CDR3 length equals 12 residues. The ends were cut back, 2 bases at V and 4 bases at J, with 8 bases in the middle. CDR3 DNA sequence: TGCAGCGTTGAATATGGGTTCTATGGCTACACCTTC. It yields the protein CSVEYGFYGYTF.

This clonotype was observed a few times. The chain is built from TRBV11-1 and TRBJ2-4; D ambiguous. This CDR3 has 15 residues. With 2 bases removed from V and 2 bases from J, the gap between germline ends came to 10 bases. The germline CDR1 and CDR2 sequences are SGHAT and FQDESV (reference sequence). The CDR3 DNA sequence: TGTGCCAGCAGCTTATACGTCGGAACCAAAAACATTCAGTACTTC. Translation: CASSLYVGTKNIQYF.

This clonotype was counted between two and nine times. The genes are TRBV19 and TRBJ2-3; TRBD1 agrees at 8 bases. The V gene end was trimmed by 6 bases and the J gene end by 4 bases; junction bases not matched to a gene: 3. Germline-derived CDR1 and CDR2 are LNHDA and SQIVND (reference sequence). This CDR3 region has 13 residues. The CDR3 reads CASSRGLSDTQYF. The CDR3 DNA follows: TGTGCCAGTAGCAGGGGGCTCTCAGATACGCAGTATTTT.

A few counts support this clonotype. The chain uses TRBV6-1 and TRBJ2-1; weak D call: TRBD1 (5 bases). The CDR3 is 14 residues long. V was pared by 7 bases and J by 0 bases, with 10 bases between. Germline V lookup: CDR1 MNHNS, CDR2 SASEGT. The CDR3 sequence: CASTGKSSYNEQFF. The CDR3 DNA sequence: TGTGCCAGCACAGGGAAAAGCTCCTACAATGAGCAGTTCTTC.

CDR3 loop: CASTQDGNSNQPQHF. The CDR3 DNA reads TGTGCCAGCACCCAAGACGGGAATAGCAATCAGCCCCAGCATTTT. The chain employs TRBV6-6 and TRBJ1-5; D is ambiguous. The CDR3 spans 15 residues. Per the germline V gene, CDR1 is MNHNY and CDR2 is SVGAGI (reference sequence). Deletions cut 7 bases from V and 0 bases from J, with 13 bases between.

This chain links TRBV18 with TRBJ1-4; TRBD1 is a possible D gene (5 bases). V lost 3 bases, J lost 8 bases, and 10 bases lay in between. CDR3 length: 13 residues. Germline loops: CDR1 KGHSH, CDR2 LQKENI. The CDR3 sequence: CASSPQGREKLFF. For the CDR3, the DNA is TGTGCCAGCTCACCCCAGGGCCGGGAAAAACTGTTTTTT. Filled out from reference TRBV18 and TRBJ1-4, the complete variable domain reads NAGVMQNPRHLVRRRGQEARLRCSPMKGHSHVYWYRQLPEEGLKFMVYLQKENIIDESGMPKERFSAEFPKEGPSILRIQQVVRGDSAAYFCASSPQGREKLFFGSGTQLSVL.

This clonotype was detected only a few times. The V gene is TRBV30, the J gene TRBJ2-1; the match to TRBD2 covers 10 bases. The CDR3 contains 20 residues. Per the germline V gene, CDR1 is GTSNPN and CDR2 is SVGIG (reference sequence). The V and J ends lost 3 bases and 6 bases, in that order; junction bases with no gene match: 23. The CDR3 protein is CAWSSGFGLADRWLGNEQFF. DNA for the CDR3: TGTGCCTGGAGCTCGGGTTTCGGACTAGCGGATAGATGGTTGGGCAATGAGCAGTTCTTC. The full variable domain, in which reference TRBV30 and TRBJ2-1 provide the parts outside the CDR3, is SQTIHQWPATLVQPVGSPLSLECTVEGTSNPNLYWYRQAAGRGLQLLFYSVGIGQISSEVPQNLSASRPQDRQFILSSKKLLLSDSGFYLCAWSSGFGLADRWLGNEQFFGPGTRLTVL.

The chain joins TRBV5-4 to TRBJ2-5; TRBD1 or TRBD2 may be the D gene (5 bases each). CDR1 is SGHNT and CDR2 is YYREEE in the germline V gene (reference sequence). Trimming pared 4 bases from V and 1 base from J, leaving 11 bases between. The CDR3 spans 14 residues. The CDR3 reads CASSAGTSQETQYF. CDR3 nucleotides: TGTGCCAGCAGCGCCGGGACCTCCCAAGAGACCCAGTACTTC.

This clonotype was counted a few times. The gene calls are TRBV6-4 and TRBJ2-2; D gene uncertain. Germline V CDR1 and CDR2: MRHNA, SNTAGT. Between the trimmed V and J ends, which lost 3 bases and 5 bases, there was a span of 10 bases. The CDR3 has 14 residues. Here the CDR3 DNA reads TGTGCCAGCAGTGAATCTGGAGAGACCGGGGAGCTGTTTTTT. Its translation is CASSESGETGELFF.

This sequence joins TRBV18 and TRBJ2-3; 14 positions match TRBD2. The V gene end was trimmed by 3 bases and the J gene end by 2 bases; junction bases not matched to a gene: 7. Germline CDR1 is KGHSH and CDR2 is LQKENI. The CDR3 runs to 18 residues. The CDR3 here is CASSPRGLAGAITDTQYF. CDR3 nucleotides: TGTGCCAGCTCACCGAGGGGACTAGCGGGGGCCATCACAGATACGCAGTATTTT.

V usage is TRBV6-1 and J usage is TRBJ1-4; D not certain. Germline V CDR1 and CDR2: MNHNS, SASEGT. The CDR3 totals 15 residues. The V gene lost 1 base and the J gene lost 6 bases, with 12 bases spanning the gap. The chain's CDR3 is CASSEGTALYEKLFF. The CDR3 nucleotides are TGTGCCAGCAGTGAAGGGACGGCGCTGTATGAAAAACTGTTTTTT.

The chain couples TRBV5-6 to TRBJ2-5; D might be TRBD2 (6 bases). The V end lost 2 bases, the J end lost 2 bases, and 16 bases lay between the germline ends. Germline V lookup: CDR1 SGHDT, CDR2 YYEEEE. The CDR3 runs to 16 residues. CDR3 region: CASSFGGFAGQETQYF. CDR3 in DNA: TGTGCCAGCAGCTTCGGTGGGTTTGCGGGACAAGAGACCCAGTACTTC.